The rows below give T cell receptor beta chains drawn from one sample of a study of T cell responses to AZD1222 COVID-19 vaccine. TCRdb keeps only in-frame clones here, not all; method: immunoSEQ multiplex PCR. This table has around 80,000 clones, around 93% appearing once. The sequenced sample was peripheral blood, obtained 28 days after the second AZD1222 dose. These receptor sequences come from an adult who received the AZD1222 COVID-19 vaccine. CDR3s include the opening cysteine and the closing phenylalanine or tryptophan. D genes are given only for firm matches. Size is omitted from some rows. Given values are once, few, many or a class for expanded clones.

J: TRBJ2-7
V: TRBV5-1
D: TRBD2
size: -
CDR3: CASSSSGGRVQYEQYF
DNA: TGCGCCAGCAGCTCAAGCGGGGGAAGGGTCCAATACGAGCAGTACTTC

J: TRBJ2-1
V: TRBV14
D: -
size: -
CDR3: CASSPWEVPYNEQFF
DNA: TGTGCCAGCAGCCCGTGGGAGGTCCCCTACAATGAGCAGTTCTTC

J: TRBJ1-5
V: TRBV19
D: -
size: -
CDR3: CASSIGQTRNQPQHF
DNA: TGTGCCAGTAGTATAGGACAGACCCGCAATCAGCCCCAGCATTTT

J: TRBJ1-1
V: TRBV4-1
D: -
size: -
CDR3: CASSQDAGYTEAFF
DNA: TGCGCCAGCAGCCAAGACGCAGGGTACACTGAAGCTTTCTTT

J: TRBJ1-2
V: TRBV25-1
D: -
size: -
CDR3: CASSEGKGDGYTF
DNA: TGTGCCAGCAGTGAAGGCAAGGGAGATGGCTACACCTTC

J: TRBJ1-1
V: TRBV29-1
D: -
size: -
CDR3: CSVDHLLGNTEAFF
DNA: TGCAGCGTTGACCACCTCCTTGGCAACACTGAAGCTTTCTTT

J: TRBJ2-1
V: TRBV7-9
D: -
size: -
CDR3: CASSPEVRVSKFF
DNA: TGTGCCAGCAGCCCCGAGGTGAGGGTTTCGAAGTTCTTC

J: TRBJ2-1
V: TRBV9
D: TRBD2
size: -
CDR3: CASSTTSGTINEQFF
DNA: TGTGCCAGCAGCACGACTAGCGGGACTATCAATGAGCAGTTCTTC

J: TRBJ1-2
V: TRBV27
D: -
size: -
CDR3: CASSSGLIYGYTF
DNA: TGTGCCAGCAGTTCAGGACTGATCTATGGCTACACCTTC

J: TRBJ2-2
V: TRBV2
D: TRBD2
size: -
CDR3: CASSELAGGLGELFF
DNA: TGTGCCAGCAGTGAACTAGCGGGAGGTTTAGGGGAGCTGTTTTTT

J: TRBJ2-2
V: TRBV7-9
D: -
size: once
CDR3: CASSHRTGPGELFF
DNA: TGTGCCAGCAGCCATCGGACCGGACCCGGGGAGCTGTTTTTT